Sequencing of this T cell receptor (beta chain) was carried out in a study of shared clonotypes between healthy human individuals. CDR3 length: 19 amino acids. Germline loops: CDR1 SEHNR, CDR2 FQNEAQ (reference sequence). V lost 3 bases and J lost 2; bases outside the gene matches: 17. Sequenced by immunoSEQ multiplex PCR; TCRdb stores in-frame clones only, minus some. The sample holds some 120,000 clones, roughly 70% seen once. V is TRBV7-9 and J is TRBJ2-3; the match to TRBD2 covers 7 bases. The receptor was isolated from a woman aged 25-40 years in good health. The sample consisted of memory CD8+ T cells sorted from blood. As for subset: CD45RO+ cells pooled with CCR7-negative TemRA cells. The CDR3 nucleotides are TGTGCCAGCAGCTTCCCCCGGGACTACACCCCCATATACACAGATACGCAGTATTTT. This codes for CASSFPRDYTPIYTDTQYF.